One and the same sample provided the 27 T cell receptor beta chains below, sequenced in a study of T cell responses to AZD1222 COVID-19 vaccine. Measured with immunoSEQ multiplex PCR; TCRdb has only the in-frame clones, and not every one. The repertoire holds 100,000 to 150,000 clones, about 79% seen once, with around 27% in the top ten. The material was peripheral blood, obtained 28 days after the second AZD1222 dose. These receptors all stem from an adult who received the AZD1222 COVID-19 vaccine.

The V gene is TRBV11-2, the J gene TRBJ1-2; 8 bases map to TRBD1. Per the germline V gene, CDR1 is SGHAT and CDR2 is FQNNGV. CDR3 length: 13 amino acids. V dropped 3 bases and J dropped 5; count of bases not matched to a gene: 2. The CDR3 nucleotides read TGTGCCAGCAGCTTGGGACAGGATTATGGCTACACCTTC. Amino acids: CASSLGQDYGYTF.

This clone was found a few times. CDR3: CASSLLGGGQPQHF. The CDR3 DNA follows: TGTGCCAGCAGCTTATTGGGGGGGGGTCAGCCCCAGCATTTT. The chain links TRBV7-2 to TRBJ1-5; maybe TRBD1 (5 bases). The ends were cut back, 2 bases at V and 6 bases at J, with 11 bases in the middle. Germline V gene sequence: CDR1 SGHTA, CDR2 FQGNSA. The CDR3 is 14 amino acids.

The rearrangement links TRBV27 to TRBJ2-4; D is possibly TRBD1 or TRBD2 (6 bases each). The germline CDR1 and CDR2 sequences are MNHEY and SMNVEV (reference sequence). The CDR3 consists of 17 residues. V was shortened by 1 base and J by 0 bases, with 13 bases between the two germline ends. CDR3 residues: CASSLFNGGIAKNIQYF. CDR3 DNA sequence: TGTGCCAGCAGTTTATTCAACGGGGGCATAGCCAAAAACATTCAGTACTTC.

The chain recombines TRBV24-1 with TRBJ2-1; D is uncertain. Germline CDR1 is KGHDR and CDR2 is SFDVKD. V lost 4 bases to trimming and J lost 5 bases, with 14 bases between them. The CDR3 sequence is 15 residues long. CDR3: CATSEPGDRDNEQFF. CDR3 sequence (DNA): TGTGCCACCAGTGAACCTGGTGACCGGGACAATGAGCAGTTCTTC.

J is TRBJ1-1 and V is TRBV19; TRBD1 might be the D (5 bases). CDR1 and CDR2 from the germline V gene are LNHDA and SQIVND (reference sequence). The CDR3 extends over 15 amino acids. The germline V and J ends were trimmed by 3 bases and 4 bases, with 15 bases remaining between them. The CDR3 DNA follows: TGTGCCAGTAGTATGATCTTGGGGGAGCGCACTGAAGCTTTCTTT. It encodes CASSMILGERTEAFF.

The rearrangement joins TRBV7-6 to TRBJ2-5; 10 nucleotides align to TRBD2. Germline CDR1 is SGHVS and CDR2 is FNYEAQ. Trimming cost V 1 base and J 6 bases; bases outside gene matches: 8. The CDR3 runs 16 residues. The DNA of the CDR3 is TGTGCCAGCAGCTTAGAGGAGCGGGGGGGCTTAAAGACCCAGTACTTC. It specifies CASSLEERGGLKTQYF.

This clone was seen a single time. The chain recombines TRBV7-9 with TRBJ2-1; D not certain. The CDR3 is 12 amino acids. Germline assignment: CDR1 SEHNR and CDR2 FQNEAQ (reference sequence). V lost 2 bases, J lost 7 bases, and 6 bases lay in between. The CDR3 region has the DNA TGTGCCAGCAGCTTATCCGGGAATGAGCAGTTCTTC. It encodes CASSLSGNEQFF.

This sequence joins TRBV11-2 and TRBJ2-1; the D gene could be TRBD1 or TRBD2 (5 bases each). The CDR3 is 13 residues long. CDR1 is SGHAT and CDR2 is FQNNGV in the germline V gene. Trimming shortened V by 4 bases and J by 6 bases, and 10 bases separated the two germline ends. The DNA of the CDR3 is TGTGCCAGCAGCTGGGGACCTCTCAATGAGCAGTTCTTC. Translation gives CASSWGPLNEQFF.

The chain employs TRBV7-9 and TRBJ2-7; TRBD2 might be the D (6 bases). The CDR3 totals 15 residues. V lost 2 bases and J 0 bases, leaving 11 bases between the germline ends. Per germline, CDR1 SEHNR and CDR2 FQNEAQ (reference sequence). CDR3 DNA sequence: TGTGCCAGCAGCTTAAGGCGGGGATACTCCTACGAGCAGTACTTC. Protein product: CASSLRRGYSYEQYF.

This clone was seen a handful of times. J is TRBJ2-6 and V is TRBV6-6; TRBD2 might be the D (6 bases). V lost 5 bases and J 0 bases, leaving 20 bases between the germline ends. CDR1 is MNHNY and CDR2 is SVGAGI in the germline V gene (reference sequence). The CDR3 consists of 19 residues. CDR3: CASSLTEGQDNSGANVLTF. The CDR3 nucleotides are TGTGCCAGCAGTCTCACGGAGGGGCAGGACAACTCTGGGGCCAACGTCCTGACTTTC.

The chain joins TRBV7-9 to TRBJ1-6; 11 bases line up with TRBD1. Germline lookup yields CDR1 SEHNR and CDR2 FQNEAQ (reference sequence). This CDR3 has 15 amino acids. After removal of 0 bases from V and 9 bases from J, the junction contained 1 base not matched to a gene. The CDR3 nucleotides are TGTGCCAGCAGCTTAGCTGGGACAGGGGGTTCACCCCTCCACTTT. This translates into CASSLAGTGGSPLHF. Full variable domain (outside the CDR3, taken from reference TRBV7-9 and TRBJ1-6): DTGVSQNPRHKITKRGQNVTFRCDPISEHNRLYWYRQTLGQGPEFLTYFQNEAQLEKSRLLSDRFSAERPKGSFSTLEIQRTEQGDSAMYLCASSLAGTGGSPLHFGNGTRLTVT.

The V call is TRBV14, the J call TRBJ1-3; the match to TRBD1 covers 8 bases. CDR1 SGHDN and CDR2 FVKESK come from the germline V gene. CDR3 size: 15 residues. With 1 base clipped from V and 7 bases from J, the junction kept 6 bases outside the gene matches. The chain's CDR3 is CASSQVAGGLNTIYF. The CDR3 DNA follows: TGTGCCAGCAGCCAAGTAGCAGGGGGCTTGAACACCATATATTTT. Complete variable domain (other parts from reference TRBV14 and TRBJ1-3): EAGVTQFPSHSVIEKGQTVTLRCDPISGHDNLYWYRRVMGKEIKFLLHFVKESKQDESGMPNNRFLAERTGGTYSTLKVQPAELEDSGVYFCASSQVAGGLNTIYFGEGSWLTVV.

The V and J genes are TRBV7-8 and TRBJ1-5; D call uncertain. Germline V CDR1 and CDR2: SGHVS, FQNEAQ. This CDR3 spans 15 amino acids. V was cut by 5 bases and J by 5 bases, with 16 bases left in between. CDR3 residues: CASSRNRYGYQPQHF. The CDR3 DNA sequence: TGTGCCAGCAGCCGTAACCGATACGGGTATCAGCCCCAGCATTTT.

This clone appeared many times. The gene calls are TRBV11-3 and TRBJ1-5; D remains ambiguous. CDR3 length: 12 residues. The V and J ends lost 0 bases and 6 bases respectively, with 3 bases between them. The germline V gene encodes CDR1 SGHNT and CDR2 YENEEA. In DNA form, the CDR3 reads TGTGCCAGCAGCTTAGAGGGTCAGCCCCAGCATTTT. The encoded protein is CASSLEGQPQHF.

The genes are TRBV19 and TRBJ1-4, with D perhaps matching TRBD1 (6 bases). The CDR3 runs to 15 residues. Germline lookup yields CDR1 LNHDA and CDR2 SQIVND (reference sequence). Trimming took 11 bases from V and 1 from J, leaving 17 bases between them. In DNA, the CDR3 is TGTGCCTCCCGAAGGGGGGGCGGAACTAATGAAAAACTGTTTTTT. Its translation: CASRRGGGTNEKLFF.

The chain uses TRBV2 and TRBJ1-2; no reliable D call. The ends were cut back, 3 bases at V and 1 base at J, with 9 bases in the middle. The CDR3 contains 14 residues. CDR1 and CDR2 (germline): SNHLY, FYNNEI. DNA of the CDR3: TGTGCCAGCAGTGAGCTAATGCTTAACTATGGCTACACCTTC. Protein: CASSELMLNYGYTF.

The chain employs TRBV7-2 and TRBJ1-4; TRBD1 aligns across 7 bases. The germline V gene encodes CDR1 SGHTA and CDR2 FQGNSA. CDR3 length equals 14 residues. V shed 4 bases, J shed 4 bases, and the junction held 3 bases outside the gene matches. The CDR3 here is CASSWDSFNEKLFF. DNA of the CDR3: TGTGCCAGCAGCTGGGACAGCTTTAATGAAAAACTGTTTTTT.

This chain links TRBV27 with TRBJ1-6; D remains unclear. The V gene lost 3 bases and the J gene lost 4 bases, with 7 bases spanning the gap. This CDR3 comprises 14 residues. CDR1 is MNHEY, CDR2 SMNVEV, per germline (reference sequence). CDR3 in DNA: TGTGCCAGCAGTTTGAGCAGGTATAATTCACCCCTCCACTTT. Translating gives CASSLSRYNSPLHF.

The chain recombines TRBV4-3 with TRBJ2-3; D possibly matches TRBD1 or TRBD2 (6 bases each). V was clipped by 1 base and J by 3 bases, with 20 bases between them. The germline V gene encodes CDR1 LGHNA and CDR2 YSLEER. The length of the CDR3 is 18 residues. CDR3 sequence: CASSQGGVALQGTDTQYF. CDR3 nucleotide sequence: TGCGCCAGCAGCCAAGGCGGGGTAGCACTTCAGGGGACAGATACGCAGTATTTT.

The CDR3 spells CASSGTGGFGEKLFF. CDR3 nucleotide sequence: TGCGCCAGCAGTGGAACAGGGGGTTTTGGGGAAAAACTGTTTTTT. The chain is built from TRBV10-2 and TRBJ1-4; 8 positions agree with TRBD1. The length of the CDR3 is 15 residues. Germline assignment: CDR1 WSHSY and CDR2 SAAADI. J gave up 8 bases and V 4 bases, and 9 bases lay outside the gene matches.

This sequence joins TRBV28 and TRBJ1-5; D ambiguous. The CDR3 extends over 16 amino acids. Germline values: CDR1 MDHEN, CDR2 SYDVKM. V was trimmed by 5 bases and J by 0 bases, leaving 14 bases between them. The DNA for the CDR3 is TGTGCCAGCAGTGCGTTTTGGATGTATAGCAATCAGCCCCAGCATTTT. Amino acids: CASSAFWMYSNQPQHF.

The V gene is TRBV5-1, the J gene TRBJ1-4; 8 bases align to TRBD1. Trimming took 4 bases from V and 4 from J; bases not matched to a gene: 9. The germline CDR1 and CDR2 sequences are SGHRS and YFSETQ. This CDR3 comprises 16 residues. CDR3 DNA: TGCGCCAGCAGCCCCCTTTTAGGACAGGGTAATGAAAAACTGTTTTTT. It codes for CASSPLLGQGNEKLFF. Combining the CDR3 with reference TRBV5-1 and TRBJ1-4 gives the whole variable domain KAGVTQTPRYLIKTRGQQVTLSCSPISGHRSVSWYQQTPGQGLQFLFEYFSETQRNKGNFPGRFSGRQFSNSRSEMNVSTLELGDSALYLCASSPLLGQGNEKLFFGSGTQLSVL.

The J gene is TRBJ1-4, the V gene TRBV5-6; TRBD1 agrees at 11 bases. This CDR3 has 15 residues. The trim removed 0 bases at V and 8 bases at J, leaving 3 bases unmatched. Germline V lookup: CDR1 SGHDT, CDR2 YYEEEE. The DNA for the CDR3 is TGTGCCAGCAGCTTGGCGGGACAGGGGGGAGAAAAACTGTTTTTT. Residues: CASSLAGQGGEKLFF.

This clone was recorded once. The J gene is TRBJ2-1, the V gene TRBV5-1; 7 bases fit TRBD1. After removal of 2 bases from V and 4 bases from J, the junction contained 3 bases not matched to a gene. CDR3 length: 14 amino acids. The V gene's germline CDR1 is SGHRS and CDR2 YFSETQ. The CDR3 DNA reads TGCGCCAGCAGCTTACAGGGGTCGTACAATGAGCAGTTCTTC. It specifies CASSLQGSYNEQFF.

V and J are TRBV5-1 and TRBJ1-6; possible D gene TRBD1, 5 bases. CDR3 length equals 15 residues. Trimming removed 1 base at V and 3 bases at J, with 8 bases between. The V gene's germline CDR1 is SGHRS and CDR2 YFSETQ. CDR3 loop: CASSLSQGYNSPLHF. CDR3 coding DNA: TGCGCCAGCAGCTTGAGTCAGGGCTATAATTCACCCCTCCACTTT. Full variable domain (outside the CDR3, taken from reference TRBV5-1 and TRBJ1-6): KAGVTQTPRYLIKTRGQQVTLSCSPISGHRSVSWYQQTPGQGLQFLFEYFSETQRNKGNFPGRFSGRQFSNSRSEMNVSTLELGDSALYLCASSLSQGYNSPLHFGNGTRLTVT.

This sequence joins TRBV24-1 and TRBJ2-2, with TRBD2 identical over 14 bases. J lost 4 bases, V lost 4 bases, and 16 bases had no gene match. Per germline, CDR1 KGHDR and CDR2 SFDVKD. The CDR3 sequence is 21 residues long. For the CDR3, the DNA is TGTGCCACCAGTGAGTTACCGACTAGCGGGGGGGCCGGCGTCCTCACCGGGGAGCTGTTTTTT. Protein sequence: CATSELPTSGGAGVLTGELFF.

The chain employs TRBV4-1 and TRBJ1-2, with D possibly being TRBD1 (5 bases). V lost 0 bases and J 6 bases, leaving 14 bases between the germline ends. Per germline, CDR1 MGHRA and CDR2 YSYEKL. The CDR3 extends over 15 amino acids. CDR3 nucleotide sequence: TGCGCCAGCAGCCAAGAGACTGCAGGGATGGATGGCTACACCTTC. As protein: CASSQETAGMDGYTF.